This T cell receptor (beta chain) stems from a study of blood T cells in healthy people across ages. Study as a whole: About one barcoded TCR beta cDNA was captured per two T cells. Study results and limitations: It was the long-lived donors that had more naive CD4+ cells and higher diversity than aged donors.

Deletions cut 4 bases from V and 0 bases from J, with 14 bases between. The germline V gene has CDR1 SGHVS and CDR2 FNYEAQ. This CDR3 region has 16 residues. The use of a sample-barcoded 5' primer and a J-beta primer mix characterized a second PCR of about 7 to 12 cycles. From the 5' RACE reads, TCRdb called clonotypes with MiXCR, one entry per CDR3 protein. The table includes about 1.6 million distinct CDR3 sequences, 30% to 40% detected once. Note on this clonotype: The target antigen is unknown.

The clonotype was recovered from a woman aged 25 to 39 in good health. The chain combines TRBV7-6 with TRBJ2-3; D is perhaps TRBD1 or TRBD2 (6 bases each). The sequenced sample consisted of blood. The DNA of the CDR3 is TGTGCCAGCAGCTGGGGGGCAAGCGTGAGCACAGATACGCAGTATTTT. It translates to CASSWGASVSTDTQYF.